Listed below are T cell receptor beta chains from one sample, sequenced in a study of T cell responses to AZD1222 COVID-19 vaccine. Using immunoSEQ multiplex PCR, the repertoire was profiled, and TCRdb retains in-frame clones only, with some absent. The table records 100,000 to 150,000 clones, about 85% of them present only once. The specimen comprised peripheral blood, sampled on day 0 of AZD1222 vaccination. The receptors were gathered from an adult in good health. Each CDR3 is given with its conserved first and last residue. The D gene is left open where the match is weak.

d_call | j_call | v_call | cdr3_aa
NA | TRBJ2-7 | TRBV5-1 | CASRKAQGQSYEQYF
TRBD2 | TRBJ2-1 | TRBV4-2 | CASSQAGTSGNNEQFF
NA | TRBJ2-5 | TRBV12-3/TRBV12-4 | CATSARQETQYF
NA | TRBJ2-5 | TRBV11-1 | CASSLSQGKETQYF
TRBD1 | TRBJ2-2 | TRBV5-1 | CASRPGGANTGELFF
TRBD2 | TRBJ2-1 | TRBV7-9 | CASSSQAGAISEQFF
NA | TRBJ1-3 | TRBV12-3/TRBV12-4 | CASSFLGGNTIYF
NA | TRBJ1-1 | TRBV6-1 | CASSEVLNTEAFF
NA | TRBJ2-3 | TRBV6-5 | CASSYSSTYTDTQYF
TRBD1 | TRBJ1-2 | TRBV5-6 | CASSRDRGYGYTF